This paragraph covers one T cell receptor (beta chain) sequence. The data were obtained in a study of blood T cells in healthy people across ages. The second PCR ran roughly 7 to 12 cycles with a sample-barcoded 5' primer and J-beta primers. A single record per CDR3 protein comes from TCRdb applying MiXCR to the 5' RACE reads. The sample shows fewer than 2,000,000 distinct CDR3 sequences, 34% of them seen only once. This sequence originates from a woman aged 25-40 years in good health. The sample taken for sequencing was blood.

CDR3 nucleotide sequence: TGTGCCAGCAGTTACGGTCCGATAGGGCAGCCCCAGCATTTT. As protein: CASSYGPIGQPQHF. This chain links TRBV6-2 or TRBV6-3 with TRBJ1-5; D is undetermined. From germline, CDR1 is MNHEY and CDR2 SVGEGT. This CDR3 is built from 14 residues. V lost 2 bases to trimming and J lost 7 bases, with 12 bases between them.